The clone carrying this T cell receptor (beta chain) was recorded a few times. Repertoires were generated with immunoSEQ multiplex PCR, while TCRdb's copy carries only in-frame clones and drops some. Of about 1.1 million clones listed, approximately 75% were seen once; the top ten hold 0.89%. The V and J ends lost 3 bases and 5 bases, in that order; junction bases with no gene match: 3. Germline V gene lookup returns CDR1 LGHNA and CDR2 YNFKEQ. This CDR3 has 14 amino acids. The data belong to a study of shared clonotypes between healthy human individuals. The chain recombines TRBV4-2 with TRBJ1-3; the match to TRBD1 covers 8 bases. The sample comprised memory CD4+ T cells from PBMCs. The sample's subset: CD45RA-negative fraction. This TCR was recovered from a man aged 18 to 30 in good health. Some clones in this sample may be carry-over from other donors' samples. CDR3 nucleotide sequence: TGTGCCAGCAGCCAGCAGGGGGCTCGAAACACCATATATTTT. It translates to CASSQQGARNTIYF.